This paragraph reports one TCR beta chain. Repertoires were generated with immunoSEQ multiplex PCR, while TCRdb's copy carries only in-frame clones and drops some. Of some 2.4 million clones detected, 80% to 95% appear once; the ten largest clones hold 0.35% to 0.45%. CDR1 SGHKS and CDR2 YYEKEE come from the germline V gene (reference sequence). The CDR3 sequence is 17 residues long. Trimming stripped 4 bases from V and 1 base from J, with 15 bases between. Naive CD4+ cells were CD45RA-selected; the remaining cells were memory. The data are from a study of shared clonotypes between healthy human individuals. The overall study: The donors, a couple of women and a few men, were aged 18 to 49.

The sample comprised naive CD4+ T cells from PBMCs. The sample's subset: CD45RA+ positively selected. The source of this sequence is a man aged 18 to 35 in good health. Some clones in this sample may be carry-over from other donors' samples. The rearrangement links TRBV5-5 to TRBJ1-6; the D gene is possibly TRBD1 (6 bases). The CDR3 spells CASSHPTGQSYNSPLHF. The CDR3 nucleotides read TGTGCCAGCAGCCATCCAACAGGGCAATCCTATAATTCACCCCTCCACTTT.